Shown below are 5 T cell receptor beta chains from a single sample sequenced in a study of blood T cell repertoires in COVID-19. Using immunoSEQ multiplex PCR, the repertoire was profiled, and TCRdb retains in-frame clones only, with some absent. The repertoire has 200,000 to 250,000 clones, about 80% of them found once; the top ten carry about 8%. Sequences were obtained from peripheral blood. Receptors were obtained from a woman aged 45-59 years with acute or convalescent COVID-19.

The chain couples TRBV19 to TRBJ2-5; the D is unclear. Trimming stripped 5 bases from V and 0 bases from J, with 10 bases between. CDR1 is LNHDA and CDR2 is SQIVND in the germline V gene (reference sequence). The CDR3 is made up of 14 amino acids. CDR3 amino acids: CASSPEVYQETQYF. CDR3 DNA: TGTGCCAGTAGTCCCGAGGTTTACCAAGAGACCCAGTACTTC.

About this clone: Other nucleotide sequences from this sample produce the same CDR3. This sequence joins TRBV5-6 and TRBJ1-1; 8 bases are a match to TRBD1. Germline loops: CDR1 SGHDT, CDR2 YYEEEE. V lost 4 bases to trimming and J lost 1 base; unmatched junction nucleotides: 3. This CDR3 comprises 14 residues. CDR3 DNA: TGTGCCAGCAGCAGGACAGGGAGGAACACTGAAGCTTTCTTT. Protein sequence: CASSRTGRNTEAFF. Combining the CDR3 with reference TRBV5-6 and TRBJ1-1 gives the whole variable domain DAGVTQSPTHLIKTRGQQVTLRCSPKSGHDTVSWYQQALGQGPQFIFQYYEEEERQRGNFPDRFSGHQFPNYSSELNVNALLLGDSALYLCASSRTGRNTEAFFGQGTRLTVV.

This clone was seen only once. The rearrangement joins TRBV9 to TRBJ2-3; 12 bases align to TRBD2. The CDR3 sequence is 18 residues long. From germline, CDR1 is SGDLS and CDR2 YYNGEE. Germline trimming cut 4 bases from V and 4 bases from J; bases unmatched to any gene: 13. CDR3 amino acids: CASSLMATSGRKADTQYF. In DNA form, the CDR3 reads TGTGCCAGCAGCCTCATGGCGACTAGCGGGAGAAAAGCAGATACGCAGTATTTT.

The J gene is TRBJ1-2, the V gene TRBV28; TRBD1 agrees at 10 bases. Germline values: CDR1 MDHEN, CDR2 SYDVKM. The V gene end was trimmed by 10 bases and the J gene end by 2 bases; junction bases not matched to a gene: 10. The CDR3 loop spans 15 amino acids. CDR3 sequence: CATDRGPASNYGYTF. DNA of the CDR3: TGTGCCACTGACAGGGGGCCTGCCTCCAACTATGGCTACACCTTC.

This clone was seen once. This chain links TRBV9 with TRBJ1-1; D is possibly TRBD1 (6 bases). V shed 4 bases and J shed 0 bases, with 7 bases lying between them. Germline CDR1 reads SGDLS; CDR2 reads YYNGEE. The CDR3 spans 13 residues. The CDR3: CASSHRVNTEAFF. CDR3 DNA sequence: TGTGCCAGCAGCCACAGGGTGAACACTGAAGCTTTCTTT.